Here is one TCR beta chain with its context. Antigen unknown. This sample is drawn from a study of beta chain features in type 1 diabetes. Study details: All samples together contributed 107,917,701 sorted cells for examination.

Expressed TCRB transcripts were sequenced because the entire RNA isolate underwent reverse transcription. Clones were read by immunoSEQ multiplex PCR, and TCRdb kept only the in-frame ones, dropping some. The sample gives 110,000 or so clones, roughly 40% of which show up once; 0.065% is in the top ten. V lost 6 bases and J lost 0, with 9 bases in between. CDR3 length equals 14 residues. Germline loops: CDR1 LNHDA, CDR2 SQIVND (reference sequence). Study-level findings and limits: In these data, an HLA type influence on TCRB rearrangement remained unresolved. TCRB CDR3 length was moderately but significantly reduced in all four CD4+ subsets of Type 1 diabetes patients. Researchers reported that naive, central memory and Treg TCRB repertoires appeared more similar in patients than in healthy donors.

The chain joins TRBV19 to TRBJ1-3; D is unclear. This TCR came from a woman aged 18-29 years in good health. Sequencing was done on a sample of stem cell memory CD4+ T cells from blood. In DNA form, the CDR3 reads TGTGCCAGTAGAGCCGCGAACTCTGGAAACACCATATATTTT. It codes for CASRAANSGNTIYF.